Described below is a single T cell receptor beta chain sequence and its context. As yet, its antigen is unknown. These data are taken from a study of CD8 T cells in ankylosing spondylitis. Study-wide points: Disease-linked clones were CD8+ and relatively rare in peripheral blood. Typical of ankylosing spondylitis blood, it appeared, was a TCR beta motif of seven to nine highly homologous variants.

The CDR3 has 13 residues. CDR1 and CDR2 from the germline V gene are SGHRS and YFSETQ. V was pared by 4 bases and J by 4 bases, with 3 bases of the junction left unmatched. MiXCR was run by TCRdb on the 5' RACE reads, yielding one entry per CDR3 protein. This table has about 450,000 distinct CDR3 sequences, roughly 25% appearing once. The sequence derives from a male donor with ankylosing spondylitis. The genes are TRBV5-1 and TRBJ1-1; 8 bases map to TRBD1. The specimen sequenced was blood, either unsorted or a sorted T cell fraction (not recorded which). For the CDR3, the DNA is TGCGCCAGCAGCACAGGGGGTTTCACTGAAGCTTTCTTT. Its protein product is CASSTGGFTEAFF.